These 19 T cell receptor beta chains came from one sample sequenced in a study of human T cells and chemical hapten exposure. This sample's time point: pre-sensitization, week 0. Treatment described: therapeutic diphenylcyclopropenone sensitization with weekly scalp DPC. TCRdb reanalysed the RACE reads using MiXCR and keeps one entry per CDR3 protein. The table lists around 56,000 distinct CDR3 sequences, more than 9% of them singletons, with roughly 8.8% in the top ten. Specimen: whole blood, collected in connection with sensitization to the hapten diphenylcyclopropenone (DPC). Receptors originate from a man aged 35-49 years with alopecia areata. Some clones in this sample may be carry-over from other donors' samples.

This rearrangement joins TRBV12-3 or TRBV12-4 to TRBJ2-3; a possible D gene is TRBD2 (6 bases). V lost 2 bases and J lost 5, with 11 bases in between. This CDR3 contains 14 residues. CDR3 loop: CASSLTGVIDTQYF. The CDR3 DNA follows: TGTGCCAGCAGTTTAACGGGAGTGATAGATACGCAGTATTTT.

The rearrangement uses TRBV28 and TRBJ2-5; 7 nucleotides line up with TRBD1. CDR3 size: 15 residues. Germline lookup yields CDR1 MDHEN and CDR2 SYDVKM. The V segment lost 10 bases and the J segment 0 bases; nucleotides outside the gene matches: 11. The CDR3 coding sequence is TGTGCCATCTCATCCGACAGGGCGTACCAAGAGACCCAGTACTTC. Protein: CAISSDRAYQETQYF.

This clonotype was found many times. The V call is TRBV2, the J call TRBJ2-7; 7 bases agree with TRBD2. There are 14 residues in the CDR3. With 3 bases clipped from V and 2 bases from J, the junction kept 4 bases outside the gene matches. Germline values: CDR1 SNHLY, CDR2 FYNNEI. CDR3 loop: CASSDVTSPYEQYF. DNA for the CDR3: TGTGCCAGCAGTGACGTGACTAGCCCCTACGAGCAGTACTTC.

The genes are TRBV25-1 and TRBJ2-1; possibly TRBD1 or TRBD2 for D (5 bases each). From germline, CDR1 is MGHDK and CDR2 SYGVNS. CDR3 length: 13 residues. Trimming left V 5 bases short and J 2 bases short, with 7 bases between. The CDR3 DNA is TGTGCCAGCAGTAAGGGACCCTACAATGAGCAGTTCTTC. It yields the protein CASSKGPYNEQFF.

The CDR3 coding sequence is TGTGCCAGCAGCTTAATTAGCGGGAGTGGTGAGCAGTTCTTC. Translating it yields CASSLISGSGEQFF. J is TRBJ2-1 and V is TRBV5-5, with 9 nucleotides matching TRBD2. The trim removed 2 bases at V and 9 bases at J, leaving 6 bases unmatched. The CDR3 has 14 amino acids. CDR1 SGHKS and CDR2 YYEKEE come from the germline V gene (reference sequence).

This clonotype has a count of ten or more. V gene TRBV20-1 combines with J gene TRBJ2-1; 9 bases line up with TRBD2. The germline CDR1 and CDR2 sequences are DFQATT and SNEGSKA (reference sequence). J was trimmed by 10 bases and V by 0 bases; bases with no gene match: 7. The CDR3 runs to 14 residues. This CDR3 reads CSARDVAGGGEQFF. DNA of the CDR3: TGCAGTGCTAGAGACGTTGCGGGAGGGGGCGAGCAGTTCTTC.

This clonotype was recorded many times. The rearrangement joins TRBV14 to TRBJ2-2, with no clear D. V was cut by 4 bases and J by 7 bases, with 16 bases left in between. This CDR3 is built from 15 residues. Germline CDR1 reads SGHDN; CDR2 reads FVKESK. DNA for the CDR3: TGTGCCAGCAGCCTGTTTGTCTCGCCGGGCGGGGAGCTGTTTTTT. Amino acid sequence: CASSLFVSPGGELFF. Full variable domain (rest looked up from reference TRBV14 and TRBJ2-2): EAGVTQFPSHSVIEKGQTVTLRCDPISGHDNLYWYRRVMGKEIKFLLHFVKESKQDESGMPNNRFLAERTGGTYSTLKVQPAELEDSGVYFCASSLFVSPGGELFFGEGSRLTVL.

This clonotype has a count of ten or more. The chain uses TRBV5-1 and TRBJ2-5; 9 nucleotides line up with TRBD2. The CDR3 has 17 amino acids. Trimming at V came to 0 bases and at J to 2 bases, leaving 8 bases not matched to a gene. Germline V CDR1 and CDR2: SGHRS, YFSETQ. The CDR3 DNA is TGCGCCAGCAGCTTGGGACTAAGCGGGGGGCAGCAAGAGACCCAGTACTTC. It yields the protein CASSLGLSGGQQETQYF.

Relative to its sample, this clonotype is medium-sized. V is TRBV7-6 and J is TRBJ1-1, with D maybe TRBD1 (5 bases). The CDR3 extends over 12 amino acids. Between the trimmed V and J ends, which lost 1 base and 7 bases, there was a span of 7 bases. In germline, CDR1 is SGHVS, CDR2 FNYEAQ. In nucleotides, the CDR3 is TGTGCCAGCAGCTTAGGCCAGGGTGAAGCTTTCTTT. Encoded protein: CASSLGQGEAFF.

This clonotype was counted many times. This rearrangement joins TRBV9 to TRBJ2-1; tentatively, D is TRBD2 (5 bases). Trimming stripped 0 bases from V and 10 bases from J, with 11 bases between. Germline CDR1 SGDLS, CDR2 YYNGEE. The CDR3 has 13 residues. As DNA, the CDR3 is TGTGCCAGCAGCGTAGTCGAGGGCAGAGAGCAGTTCTTC. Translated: CASSVVEGREQFF.

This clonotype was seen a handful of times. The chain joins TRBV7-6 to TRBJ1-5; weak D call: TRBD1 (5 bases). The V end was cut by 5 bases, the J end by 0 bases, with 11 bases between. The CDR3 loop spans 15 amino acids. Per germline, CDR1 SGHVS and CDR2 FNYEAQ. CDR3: CASSRTGDSNQPQHF. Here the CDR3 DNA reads TGTGCCAGCAGCCGCACGGGGGATAGCAATCAGCCCCAGCATTTT. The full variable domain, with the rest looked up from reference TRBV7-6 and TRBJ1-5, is GAGVSQSPRYKVTKRGQDVALRCDPISGHVSLYWYRQALGQGPEFLTYFNYEAQQDKSGLPNDRFSAERPEGSISTLTIQRTEQRDSAMYRCASSRTGDSNQPQHFGDGTRLSIL.

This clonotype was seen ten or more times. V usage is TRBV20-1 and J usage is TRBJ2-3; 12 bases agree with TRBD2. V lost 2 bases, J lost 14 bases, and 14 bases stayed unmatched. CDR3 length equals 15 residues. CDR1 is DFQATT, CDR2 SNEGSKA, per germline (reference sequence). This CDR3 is CSARPRTSGRPERYF. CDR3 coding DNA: TGCAGTGCTAGACCTAGAACTAGCGGGAGGCCCGAGCGGTATTTT.

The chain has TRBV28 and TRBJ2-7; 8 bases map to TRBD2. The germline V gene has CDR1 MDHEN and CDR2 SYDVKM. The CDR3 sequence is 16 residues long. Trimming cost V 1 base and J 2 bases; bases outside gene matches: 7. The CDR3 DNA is TGTGCCAGCAGTTTATCGGGAGGGGGTTCCACCTACGAGCAGTACTTC. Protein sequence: CASSLSGGGSTYEQYF.

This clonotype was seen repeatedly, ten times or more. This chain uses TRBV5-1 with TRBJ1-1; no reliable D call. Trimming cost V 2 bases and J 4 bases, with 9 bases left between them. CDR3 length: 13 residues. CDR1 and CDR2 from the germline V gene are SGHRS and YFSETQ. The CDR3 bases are TGCGCCAGCAGCTTAACGTATGGCACTGAAGCTTTCTTT. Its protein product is CASSLTYGTEAFF. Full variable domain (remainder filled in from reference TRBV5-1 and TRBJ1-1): KAGVTQTPRYLIKTRGQQVTLSCSPISGHRSVSWYQQTPGQGLQFLFEYFSETQRNKGNFPGRFSGRQFSNSRSEMNVSTLELGDSALYLCASSLTYGTEAFFGQGTRLTVV.

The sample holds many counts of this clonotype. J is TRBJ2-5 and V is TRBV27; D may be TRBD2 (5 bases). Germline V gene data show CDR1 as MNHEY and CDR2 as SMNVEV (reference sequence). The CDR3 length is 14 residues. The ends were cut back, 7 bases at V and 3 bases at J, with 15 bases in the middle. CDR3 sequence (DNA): TGTGCCAGCAAGAGGGATCCAGCGGAAGAGACCCAGTACTTC. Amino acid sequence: CASKRDPAEETQYF.

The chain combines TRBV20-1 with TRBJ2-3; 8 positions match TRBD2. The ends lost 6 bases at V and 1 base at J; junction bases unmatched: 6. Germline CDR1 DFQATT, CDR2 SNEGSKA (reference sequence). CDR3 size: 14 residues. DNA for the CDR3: TGCAGTGCCCCAAGCGGGGGAGGCACAGATACGCAGTATTTT. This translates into CSAPSGGGTDTQYF.

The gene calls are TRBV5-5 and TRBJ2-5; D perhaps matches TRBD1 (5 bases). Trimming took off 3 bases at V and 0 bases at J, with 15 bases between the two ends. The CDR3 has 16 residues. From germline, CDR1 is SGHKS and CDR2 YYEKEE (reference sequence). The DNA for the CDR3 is TGTGCCAGCAGCTCCACAGGCCCCTCGTACCAAGAGACCCAGTACTTC. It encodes CASSSTGPSYQETQYF.

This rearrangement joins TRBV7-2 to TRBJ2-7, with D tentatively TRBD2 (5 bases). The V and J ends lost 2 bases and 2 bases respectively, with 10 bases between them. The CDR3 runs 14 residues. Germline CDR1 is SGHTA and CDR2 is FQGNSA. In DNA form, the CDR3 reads TGTGCCAGCAGCTTATCCTCGGGAACCTACGAGCAGTACTTC. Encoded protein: CASSLSSGTYEQYF.

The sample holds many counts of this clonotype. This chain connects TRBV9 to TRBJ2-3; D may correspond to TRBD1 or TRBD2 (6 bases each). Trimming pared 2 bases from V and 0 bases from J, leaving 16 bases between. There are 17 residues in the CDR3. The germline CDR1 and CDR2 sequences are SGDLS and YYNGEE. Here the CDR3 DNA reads TGTGCCAGCAGCGTGTTAGGGGGGACCTCTAGCACAGATACGCAGTATTTT. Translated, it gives CASSVLGGTSSTDTQYF.